This T cell receptor beta chain was recovered during a study of blood T cell repertoires in COVID-19. Study-level information: From the United States, Italy and Spain came samples of acute and convalescent COVID-19. PBMCs, B-cell-depleted T cells, or T cells provided the cDNA or gDNA that made up the material.

There are 15 residues in the CDR3. Germline assignment: CDR1 DFQATT and CDR2 SNEGSKA (reference sequence). Trimming took 3 bases from V and 1 from J; bases not matched to a gene: 5. Per the original methods: Amplifying reference gene primers gave estimates of nucleated cell counts. Produced via immunoSEQ multiplex PCR; TCRdb's table is partial and in-frame only. V, J and clone size derive from that table, while D and trimming were established from the DNA sequence. The sample carries some 100,000 clones, 85% recorded once. The sample taken for sequencing was peripheral blood. The receptor comes from a woman in her 70s with active or convalescent COVID-19. The V and J genes are TRBV20-1 and TRBJ2-3, with 9 bases lining up with TRBD2. In DNA form, the CDR3 reads TGCAGTGCTAGTATGCGGGAGGGAGGCACAGATACGCAGTATTTT. This translates into CSASMREGGTDTQYF.